This T cell receptor beta chain comes out of a study of graft-versus-host responses after intestinal transplantation. Overall study context: Transplant types were multivisceral, liver-intestinal, or isolated intestinal. General study results and limits: Across patients carrying graft-donor T cell macrochimerism, allografts held high graft-versus-host to host-versus-graft clonal ratios.

V gave up 2 bases and J gave up 5 bases; unmatched junction bases: 3. Germline CDR1 SGHRS, CDR2 YFSETQ. The CDR3 is made up of 14 amino acids. As regards this clone: Antigen unknown.

The data were produced by immunoSEQ multiplex PCR, yet TCRdb's version contains in-frame clones alone and is incomplete. Altogether more than 65,000 clones are present, less than 90% being singletons, with the ten largest covering 0.3% to 0.4%. The input for sequencing was unstimulated CD4+ T cells sorted from spleen or lymph node cells, taken before intestinal transplant. The source of this sequence is a human donor who received an intestinal transplant. The rearrangement joins TRBV5-1 to TRBJ2-3; TRBD2 aligns across 9 bases. CDR3: CASSLRAGGDTQYF. The CDR3, as DNA: TGCGCCAGCAGCTTAAGAGCGGGAGGAGATACGCAGTATTTT.